The present T cell receptor beta chain was sequenced within a study of T cells expressing NK-cell markers. Study-level information: Among the eight sequenced donors, seven tested HCMV-seropositive and one tested seronegative.

Germline CDR1 is SGHNT and CDR2 is YYREEE (reference sequence). The CDR3 covers 15 residues. General study points: Dominant NKG2C+ clonotype frequencies of about 1.0-7.0% of CD8+ T cells were measured in over 5 donors.

In regard to this clonotype: Its antigen is not identified.

One entry per CDR3 protein, without DNA, is what TCRdb gives after re-calling the 5' RACE reads. The sample includes about 460,000 distinct CDR3 sequences. This chain links TRBV5-4 with TRBJ2-1. The specimen sequenced was blood T cells: a sorted CD56 or NKG2C T cell subset, CD4+ or CD8+ T cells, or bulk PBMC T cells (not recorded which). This TCR derives from a woman aged 50 to 60 in good health. CDR3 in amino acids: CASRFGRSSYNEQFF.